Shown below are 24 T cell receptor beta chains from a single sample sequenced in a study of blood T cell repertoires in COVID-19 (dated by TCRdb to the early 2020s). Library construction relied on the immunoSEQ multiplex PCR assay. TCRdb provides this immuneACCESS table in a form limited to in-frame rearrangements. Some clones are lacking; in checked studies, under half of them reflect an unresolved V gene, and why the rest are absent is not known. In all, the sample holds roughly 250,000 clones, and around 90% of those were seen once. Nearly 6.5% of the sample lies in the top ten. The material sequenced was PBMCs or T cells enriched from blood (not recorded which). The source of these receptors is a young woman with acute COVID-19.

V usage is TRBV7-2 and J usage is TRBJ2-2; D might be TRBD1 (6 bases). V was shortened by 5 bases and J by 3 bases, with 13 bases between the two germline ends. Germline V gives CDR1 SGHTA, CDR2 FQGNSA. The CDR3 extends over 15 amino acids. CDR3 in amino acids: CASSPGPGDTGELFF. The DNA of the CDR3 is TGTGCCAGCAGCCCGGGGCCAGGGGACACCGGGGAGCTGTTTTTT. Supplemented by reference TRBV7-2 and TRBJ2-2, the full variable domain reads GAGVSQSPSNKVTEKGKDVELRCDPISGHTALYWYRQSLGQGLEFLIYFQGNSAPDKSGLPSDRFSAERTGGSVSTLTIQRTQQEDSAVYLCASSPGPGDTGELFFGEGSRLTVL.

This clone showed up just a few times. This chain's CDR3 is CASKASSGGHTDTQYF. The CDR3 region has the DNA TGTGCCAGCAAAGCCTCTAGCGGGGGCCACACAGATACGCAGTATTTT. The chain couples TRBV9 to TRBJ2-3; 10 nucleotides line up with TRBD2. This CDR3 contains 16 residues. V trimming: 6 bases; J trimming: 2 bases; junction bases outside the gene matches: 9. Germline V lookup: CDR1 SGDLS, CDR2 YYNGEE.

This clone was recorded at least ten times. This chain connects TRBV2 to TRBJ2-3; D is perhaps TRBD2 (6 bases). The CDR3 consists of 13 residues. Germline V gene lookup returns CDR1 SNHLY and CDR2 FYNNEI. V lost 6 bases and J 2 bases, leaving 9 bases between the germline ends. This CDR3 reads CASSPGVTDTQYF. CDR3 bases: TGTGCCAGCAGCCCGGGGGTCACAGATACGCAGTATTTT.

CDR3 sequence (DNA): TGTGCCAGCAGCGTAGGTCCAGGGGGATCGGACGAGCAGTACTTC. Protein sequence: CASSVGPGGSDEQYF. The chain uses TRBV9 and TRBJ2-7; 7 bases fit TRBD1. The trim removed 0 bases at V and 5 bases at J, leaving 8 bases unmatched. Germline V gives CDR1 SGDLS, CDR2 YYNGEE. The CDR3 extends over 15 amino acids.

The V gene is TRBV5-6, the J gene TRBJ2-1; TRBD1 matches 7 bases. In germline, CDR1 is SGHDT, CDR2 YYEEEE. V shed 2 bases and J 0 bases; nucleotides not matched to a gene: 5. The CDR3 runs 16 residues. The CDR3 sequence: CASSFYGDSSYNEQFF. The CDR3 DNA is TGTGCCAGCAGCTTTTACGGGGACAGCTCCTACAATGAGCAGTTCTTC.

The V gene is TRBV2, the J gene TRBJ1-5, with D unresolved. CDR1 SNHLY and CDR2 FYNNEI come from the germline V gene. The CDR3 spans 13 residues. The ends were cut back, 2 bases at V and 4 bases at J, with 6 bases in the middle. The CDR3 sequence: CASSETVNQPQHF. In nucleotides, the CDR3 is TGTGCCAGCAGTGAAACGGTAAATCAGCCCCAGCATTTT.

The chain joins TRBV6-1 to TRBJ1-3; no reliable D call. Trimming pared 2 bases from V and 7 bases from J, leaving 6 bases between. This CDR3 has 12 residues. The germline V gene has CDR1 MNHNS and CDR2 SASEGT. CDR3 sequence reads: CASSEFRNTIYF. CDR3 nucleotides: TGTGCCAGCAGTGAATTCAGGAACACCATATATTTT.

This clone was picked up one time. The chain joins TRBV19 to TRBJ2-3; D perhaps matches TRBD2 (6 bases). V gave up 10 bases and J gave up 6 bases, with 17 bases separating them. This CDR3 has 13 residues. Germline loops: CDR1 LNHDA, CDR2 SQIVND (reference sequence). The CDR3 sequence is CATAYGTWDTQYF. CDR3 DNA sequence: TGTGCCACCGCATACGGGACTTGGGATACGCAGTATTTT.

This clone was seen only a few times. The V and J genes are TRBV18 and TRBJ2-3; 10 nucleotides align to TRBD1. Germline V gene sequence: CDR1 KGHSH, CDR2 LQKENI. The CDR3 runs 13 residues. V was clipped by 4 bases and J by 14 bases; unmatched bases: 9. The CDR3 DNA sequence: TGTGCCAGCTCACAGGAAGACAGGGGGCGTCCGTATTTT. Amino acids: CASSQEDRGRPYF.

This clone has just one count. The rearrangement joins TRBV4-3 to TRBJ2-7, with 12 nucleotides matching TRBD2. The CDR3 consists of 18 residues. V trimming: 3 bases; J trimming: 3 bases; junction bases outside the gene matches: 12. Germline V gives CDR1 LGHNA, CDR2 YSLEER. The CDR3 DNA sequence: TGCGCCAGCAGCCAGAGACTAGCGGGAGCCTTAGTGGGCTACGAGCAGTACTTC. This gives the protein CASSQRLAGALVGYEQYF.

The chain has TRBV15 and TRBJ1-6; D not resolved. This CDR3 comprises 15 residues. V was trimmed by 3 bases and J by 8 bases, leaving 14 bases between them. Germline V lookup: CDR1 LNHNV, CDR2 YYDKDF (reference sequence). In nucleotides, the CDR3 is TGTGCCACCAGCAGTACCGGGTCTTTTGATTCACCCCTCCACTTT. The encoded protein is CATSSTGSFDSPLHF.

V and J are TRBV4-1 and TRBJ1-4; D is uncertain. CDR1 MGHRA and CDR2 YSYEKL come from the germline V gene. Trimming stripped 4 bases from V and 3 bases from J, with 12 bases between. The CDR3 loop spans 15 amino acids. In DNA, the CDR3 is TGCGCCAGCAGCCCCAGTATTCCCCCTAATGAAAAACTGTTTTTT. Amino acid sequence: CASSPSIPPNEKLFF.

The genes are TRBV20-1 and TRBJ1-1, with TRBD1 as a possible D gene (6 bases). The CDR3 is made up of 14 amino acids. The germline V and J ends were trimmed by 3 bases and 1 base, with 12 bases remaining between them. Germline V lookup: CDR1 DFQATT, CDR2 SNEGSKA (reference sequence). The CDR3 region is CSASRQARNTEAFF. The CDR3 DNA reads TGCAGTGCTAGTCGACAGGCACGGAACACTGAAGCTTTCTTT.

This rearrangement joins TRBV4-1 to TRBJ2-2, with 7 bases fitting TRBD2. Germline V gives CDR1 MGHRA, CDR2 YSYEKL. The CDR3 sequence is 18 residues long. V trimming: 0 bases; J trimming: 6 bases; junction bases outside the gene matches: 13. Here the CDR3 DNA reads TGCGCCAGCAGCCAAGATCCGGCGGGAGTGCACCCGCCCGGGGAGCTGTTTTTT. Translating gives CASSQDPAGVHPPGELFF.

V and J are TRBV7-6 and TRBJ1-6; the D is unclear. Trimming left V 1 base short and J 8 bases short, with 6 bases between. Germline-derived CDR1 and CDR2 are SGHVS and FNYEAQ. CDR3 length: 13 residues. The CDR3 DNA reads as TGTGCCAGCAGCTTAGAAACGGATTCACCCCTCCACTTT. Translated, it gives CASSLETDSPLHF. The complete variable domain, with remaining parts taken from reference TRBV7-6 and TRBJ1-6, reads GAGVSQSPRYKVTKRGQDVALRCDPISGHVSLYWYRQALGQGPEFLTYFNYEAQQDKSGLPNDRFSAERPEGSISTLTIQRTEQRDSAMYRCASSLETDSPLHFGNGTRLTVT.

The genes are TRBV5-4 and TRBJ2-1; TRBD1 aligns across 9 bases. V lost 3 bases and J lost 3; bases outside the gene matches: 10. Looked up from germline, CDR1 is SGHNT and CDR2 is YYREEE (reference sequence). This CDR3 comprises 17 residues. DNA of the CDR3: TGTGCCAGCAGCTCCGGGACAGGGCGTATATTCTACAATGAGCAGTTCTTC. Translating gives CASSSGTGRIFYNEQFF.

The chain links TRBV28 to TRBJ2-1; 9 nucleotides line up with TRBD2. The CDR3 runs 17 residues. Trimming took 2 bases from V and 12 from J; bases not matched to a gene: 17. Germline V CDR1 and CDR2: MDHEN, SYDVKM. The CDR3 DNA is TGTGCCAGCAGTTTACGTCTAGCGGGACACCTCTACGTAGGGCAGTTCTTC. This gives the protein CASSLRLAGHLYVGQFF.

The V gene is TRBV12-5, the J gene TRBJ1-2; 7 nucleotides agree with TRBD1. The CDR3 loop spans 13 amino acids. Looked up from germline, CDR1 is LGHNT and CDR2 is FRNRAP. V shed 1 base, J shed 7 bases, and the junction held 3 bases outside the gene matches. DNA of the CDR3: TGTGCTAGTGGTTTGGCCCAGGGGGGTGGCTACACCTTC. Protein sequence: CASGLAQGGGYTF. The full variable domain, with the rest looked up from reference TRBV12-5 and TRBJ1-2, is DARVTQTPRHKVTEMGQEVTMRCQPILGHNTVFWYRQTMMQGLELLAYFRNRAPLDDSGMPKDRFSAEMPDATLATLKIQPSEPRDSAVYFCASGLAQGGGYTFGSGTRLTVV.

This clone appeared once. V gene TRBV6-1 combines with J gene TRBJ1-6; 7 positions agree with TRBD1. The J segment lost 8 bases and the V segment lost 2 bases, leaving 15 bases of the junction unmatched. This CDR3 has 18 residues. Germline-derived CDR1 and CDR2 are MNHNS and SASEGT. CDR3 bases: TGTGCCAGCAGTGAACGGGACAGAAATTCGCGCTCATATTCACCCCTCCACTTT. As protein: CASSERDRNSRSYSPLHF.

V gene TRBV7-2 combines with J gene TRBJ2-7; 11 positions agree with TRBD2. CDR1 and CDR2 from the germline V gene are SGHTA and FQGNSA. The J segment lost 6 bases and the V segment lost 4 bases, leaving 8 bases of the junction unmatched. CDR3 length equals 15 residues. CDR3 in DNA: TGTGCCAGCAGCTCGACGCTAGCGGGAGGATCCGAGCAGTACTTC. Residues: CASSSTLAGGSEQYF. Filled out from reference TRBV7-2 and TRBJ2-7, the complete variable domain reads GAGVSQSPSNKVTEKGKDVELRCDPISGHTALYWYRQSLGQGLEFLIYFQGNSAPDKSGLPSDRFSAERTGGSVSTLTIQRTQQEDSAVYLCASSSTLAGGSEQYFGPGTRLTVT.

This chain joins TRBV28 and TRBJ1-2; D is unresolved. The V gene lost 3 bases and the J gene lost 8 bases, with 7 bases spanning the gap. The CDR3 length is 11 residues. The germline V gene encodes CDR1 MDHEN and CDR2 SYDVKM. CDR3 in amino acids: CASSFFSGYTF. Written as DNA, the CDR3 is TGTGCCAGCAGTTTTTTTAGCGGCTACACCTTC.

This clone came up once. The chain couples TRBV18 to TRBJ2-2; perhaps TRBD2 as D (5 bases). CDR1 and CDR2 from the germline V gene are KGHSH and LQKENI. V was shortened by 2 bases and J by 6 bases, with 16 bases between the two germline ends. This CDR3 has 16 residues. CDR3 region: CASSPVTGAAAGELFF. For the CDR3, the DNA is TGTGCCAGCTCACCAGTCACTGGAGCAGCGGCCGGGGAGCTGTTTTTT. The full variable domain, its missing parts supplied by reference TRBV18 and TRBJ2-2, is NAGVMQNPRHLVRRRGQEARLRCSPMKGHSHVYWYRQLPEEGLKFMVYLQKENIIDESGMPKERFSAEFPKEGPSILRIQQVVRGDSAAYFCASSPVTGAAAGELFFGEGSRLTVL.

J is TRBJ1-2 and V is TRBV5-1, with TRBD1 matching over 9 bases. With V trimmed by 4 bases and J by 4 bases, 5 bases remained unmatched. This CDR3 has 14 amino acids. Germline V gene data show CDR1 as SGHRS and CDR2 as YFSETQ. DNA of the CDR3: TGCGCCAGCAGCGCAGACAGGGGGGCCTATGGCTACACCTTC. It encodes CASSADRGAYGYTF.

This chain links TRBV5-1 with TRBJ1-1; 8 nucleotides line up with TRBD1. Germline V gene sequence: CDR1 SGHRS, CDR2 YFSETQ. CDR3 size: 16 residues. Trimming cost V 0 bases and J 7 bases; bases outside gene matches: 11. The CDR3 loop is CASSLGSQGALGEAFF. CDR3 DNA sequence: TGCGCCAGCAGCTTGGGGAGTCAGGGGGCGCTAGGTGAAGCTTTCTTT.